Sequencing of this TCR beta chain was carried out in a study of identical twins. Study-level results: Where beta out-of-frame sequences were concerned, excess twin sharing was weaker. Insertion counts were lower in abundant cord blood beta clonotypes, a trend that memory repertoires did not show. The study found that models underestimated out-of-frame TCR alpha sharing in monozygotic twins.

Turning to this clonotype: Its antigen is not known.

The CDR3 is 13 amino acids. Germline V gene data show CDR1 as SGDLS and CDR2 as YYNGEE. V was pared by 2 bases and J by 4 bases, with 8 bases between. Each CDR3 protein is one row after TCRdb ran MiXCR on the 5' RACE reads. The sample has around 1.7 million distinct CDR3 sequences; more than 30% are singletons. Sequenced input: cord blood. The source is a newborn girl in good health. The chain has TRBV9 and TRBJ2-3; D is unresolved. CDR3: CASSVSHADTQYF. CDR3 bases: TGTGCCAGCAGCGTGTCGCATGCAGATACGCAGTATTTT. The whole variable domain, remainder taken from reference TRBV9 and TRBJ2-3, is DSGVTQTPKHLITATGQRVTLRCSPRSGDLSVYWYQQSLDQGLQFLIQYYNGEERAKGNILERFSAQQFPDLHSELNLSSLELGDSALYFCASSVSHADTQYFGPGTRLTVL.